This TCR beta chain was captured by sequencing in a study of radiation and T cells in renal cell carcinoma. Sequenced by immunoSEQ multiplex PCR; TCRdb stores in-frame clones only, minus some. The sample consists of 150,000 or so clones, roughly 86% of them appearing once. Per the germline V gene, CDR1 is SGHTA and CDR2 is FQGNSA. The CDR3 totals 12 residues. As concerns this clone: Its matching antigen is unknown. At one boundary the junction diverges from the germline segment, which might be a read error.

Study findings and constraints: In blood, top tumor clones expanded by 2 weeks, shrinking by 4.

As to time point: blood 2 weeks post-SBRT. Treatment reported: 15 Gy SBRT to primary tumor, nephrectomy 4 weeks later. This sample comprised blood, obtained from a patient whose treatment included radiotherapy and nephrectomy. The sequence was collected from a woman aged 45 to 65 with renal cell carcinoma. This rearrangement joins TRBV7-2 to TRBJ1-1; D ambiguous. This chain's CDR3 is CASSLGLGGDLF. The CDR3 region has the DNA TGTGCCAGCAGCTTAGGATTGGGCGGGGATCTCTTT.